This T cell receptor beta chain was captured in a study of spatial heterogeneity in lung cancer. Regarding the study as a whole: At resection, ubiquitous expanded tumor TCRs appeared in blood more than at follow-up.

V lost 0 bases and J 2 bases, leaving 8 bases between the germline ends. This CDR3 is 15 amino acids long. The germline V gene encodes CDR1 MNHEY and CDR2 SMNVEV (reference sequence). The sample holds a few counts of this clonotype. The antigen is not known. TCR cDNA molecules each carried a unique molecular identifier. TCRdb re-derived calls from the 5' RACE reads in MiXCR, one entry per CDR3 protein. This table has 20,000 to 25,000 distinct CDR3 sequences, 3.5% to 5.5% appearing once. The time point was: sample taken at primary tumor resection. Samples were obtained from some 70 donors, all untreated early-stage non-small cell lung cancer patients. Unsorted whole RNA samples from tumor, nontumor lung or frozen PBMC were sequenced.

The TCR comes from a male donor with early-stage non-small cell lung cancer. The specimen comprised PBMCs, sampled at surgery. This chain connects TRBV27 to TRBJ2-1; D remains unclear. This CDR3 is CASSLSEIPYNEQFF. DNA for the CDR3: TGTGCCAGCAGTTTATCGGAGATTCCCTACAATGAGCAGTTCTTC.